This T cell receptor (beta chain) appears in the sequencing data of a study of immune heterogeneity within non-small cell lung tumors. Whole-study results and caveats: Both recurring identical dominant CDR3 beta clonotypes and site-unique high-frequency clones were observed across tumor sites within a patient.

Multiplex PCR with 32 V and 13 J primers amplified TCR beta CDR3. TCRdb analysed the multiplex PCR reads with MiXCR anew, one entry per CDR3 protein. This table holds 20,000 to 25,000 distinct CDR3 sequences, 25% to 35% found once. V lost 7 bases and J 7 bases, leaving 19 bases between the germline ends. This CDR3 is 15 amino acids long. Per the germline V gene, CDR1 is LNHDA and CDR2 is SQIVND (reference sequence). This clonotype has at least ten counts. Its target is unknown. At roughly 600 ng per sample, bulk tumor genomic DNA provided the template. Each primary tumor yielded several biopsies, collected far apart from one another at surgery. It was patients with untreated, newly diagnosed non-small cell lung cancer who underwent curative surgery. Having surgery with curative intent, the donors were patients newly diagnosed with non-small cell lung cancer.

The genes are TRBV19 and TRBJ2-2, with no clear D. This receptor was taken from a man in his forties with non-small cell lung cancer. The sample was lung tumor tissue. The CDR3 loop reads CASKVAGRSGGELFF. DNA for the CDR3: TGTGCCAGTAAAGTCGCAGGCCGGAGTGGCGGGGAGCTGTTTTTT.